This passage covers 7 T cell receptor beta chains from one sample sequenced in a study of shared clonotypes between healthy human individuals. Profiling relied on immunoSEQ multiplex PCR, and the TCRdb table lists in-frame clones only, not all of them. The sample lists roughly 2,000,000 clones, approximately 94% occurring once. Positive CCR7 selection of CD45RO-negative cells yielded the naive CD8 cells, and terminally differentiated effector memory CD45RA+ cells were excluded. Sequencing used naive CD8+ T cells sorted from blood. The origin of the receptors is a man aged 18 to 29 in good health.

The rearrangement joins TRBV5-8 to TRBJ2-3; 8 nucleotides match TRBD2. The length of the CDR3 is 17 residues. The V and J ends lost 0 bases and 2 bases, in that order; junction bases with no gene match: 8. Germline CDR1 reads SGHTS; CDR2 reads YDEGEE. CDR3 sequence (DNA): TGTGCCAGCAGCTTGGAGCTAGCGGGTACTTACACAGATACGCAGTATTTT. Its protein product is CASSLELAGTYTDTQYF.

The chain combines TRBV6-1 with TRBJ2-1; 10 nucleotides agree with TRBD1. The CDR3 has 14 amino acids. V lost 3 bases and J lost 9; bases outside the gene matches: 5. Germline CDR1 is MNHNS and CDR2 is SASEGT. CDR3 sequence: CASSEWTGGPEQFF. For the CDR3, the DNA is TGTGCCAGCAGTGAGTGGACAGGGGGTCCTGAGCAGTTCTTC.

The chain is built from TRBV27 and TRBJ1-2, with D perhaps TRBD1 (6 bases). CDR1 MNHEY and CDR2 SMNVEV come from the germline V gene (reference sequence). The CDR3 runs to 16 residues. V lost 5 bases, J lost 5 bases, and 21 bases lay in between. The chain's CDR3 is CASSPSTGHYPYGYTF. The DNA for the CDR3 is TGTGCCAGCAGTCCCTCCACGGGACACTACCCTTATGGCTACACCTTC.

A note on this clone: Different DNA sequences within this sample yield the same CDR3. V gene TRBV5-6 combines with J gene TRBJ2-1; 10 nucleotides align to TRBD2. Trimming at V came to 0 bases and at J to 3 bases, leaving 3 bases not matched to a gene. Germline assignment: CDR1 SGHDT and CDR2 YYEEEE. The length of the CDR3 is 16 residues. The CDR3 DNA follows: TGTGCCAGCAGCTTGGCGCTAGCGGGGGTCTACAATGAGCAGTTCTTC. Amino acid sequence: CASSLALAGVYNEQFF.

The CDR3 protein is CASSSTARAREWRGTEAFF. The CDR3 nucleotides are TGTGCCAGCAGCTCCACCGCCAGGGCCAGGGAATGGAGGGGGACTGAAGCTTTCTTT. The V call is TRBV7-9, the J call TRBJ1-1, with D possibly matching TRBD1 (6 bases). The V end lost 4 bases, the J end lost 5 bases, and 29 bases lay between the germline ends. This CDR3 has 19 amino acids. Germline CDR1 reads SEHNR; CDR2 reads FQNEAQ (reference sequence).

The gene calls are TRBV27 and TRBJ1-2, with D possibly matching TRBD1 (5 bases). Germline V gene sequence: CDR1 MNHEY, CDR2 SMNVEV (reference sequence). The CDR3 runs 13 residues. Between the trimmed V and J ends, which lost 5 bases and 3 bases, there was a span of 10 bases. CDR3 nucleotides: TGTGCCAGCAGTGAGGTGGGGGACTATGGCTACACCTTC. It encodes CASSEVGDYGYTF.

J is TRBJ2-7 and V is TRBV7-8; TRBD2 matches at 15 bases. V dropped 4 bases and J dropped 6; count of bases not matched to a gene: 7. Germline lookup yields CDR1 SGHVS and CDR2 FQNEAQ. This CDR3 has 16 amino acids. The CDR3 coding sequence is TGTGCCAGCAGCTCTTTCCCGGGACTAGCGGGAGGCGAGCAGTACTTC. This translates into CASSSFPGLAGGEQYF.